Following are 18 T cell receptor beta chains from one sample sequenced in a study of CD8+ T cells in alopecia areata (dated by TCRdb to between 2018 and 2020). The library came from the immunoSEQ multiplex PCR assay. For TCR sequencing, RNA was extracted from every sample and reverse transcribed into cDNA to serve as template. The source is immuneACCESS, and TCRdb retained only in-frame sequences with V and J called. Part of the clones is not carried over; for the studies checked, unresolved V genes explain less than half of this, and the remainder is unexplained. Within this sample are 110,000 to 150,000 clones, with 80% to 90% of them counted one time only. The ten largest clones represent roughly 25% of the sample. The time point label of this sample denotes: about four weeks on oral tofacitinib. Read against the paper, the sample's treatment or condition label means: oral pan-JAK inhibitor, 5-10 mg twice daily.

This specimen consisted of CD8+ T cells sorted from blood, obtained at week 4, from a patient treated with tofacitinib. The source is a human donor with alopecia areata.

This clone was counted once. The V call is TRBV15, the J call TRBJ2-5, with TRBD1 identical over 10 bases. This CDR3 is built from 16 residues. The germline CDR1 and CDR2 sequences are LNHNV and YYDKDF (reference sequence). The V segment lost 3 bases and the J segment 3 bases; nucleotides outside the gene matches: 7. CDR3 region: CATSRAGTGAEETQYF. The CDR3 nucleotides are TGTGCCACCAGCAGGGCGGGGACAGGGGCCGAAGAGACCCAGTACTTC.

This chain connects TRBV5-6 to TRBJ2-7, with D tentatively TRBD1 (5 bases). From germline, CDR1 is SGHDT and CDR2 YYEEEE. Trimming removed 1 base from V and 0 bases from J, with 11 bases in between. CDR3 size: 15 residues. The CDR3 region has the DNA TGTGCCAGCAGCTTGCCAGGGTACGGCTCCTACGAGCAGTACTTC. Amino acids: CASSLPGYGSYEQYF. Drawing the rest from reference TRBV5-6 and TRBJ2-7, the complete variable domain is DAGVTQSPTHLIKTRGQQVTLRCSPKSGHDTVSWYQQALGQGPQFIFQYYEEEERQRGNFPDRFSGHQFPNYSSELNVNALLLGDSALYLCASSLPGYGSYEQYFGPGTRLTVT.

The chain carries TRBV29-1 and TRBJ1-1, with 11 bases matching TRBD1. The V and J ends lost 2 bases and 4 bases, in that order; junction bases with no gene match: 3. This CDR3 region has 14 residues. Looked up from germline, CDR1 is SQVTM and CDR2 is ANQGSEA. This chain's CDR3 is CSVELGQGGTEAFF. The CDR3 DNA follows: TGCAGCGTTGAACTGGGACAGGGGGGCACTGAAGCTTTCTTT.

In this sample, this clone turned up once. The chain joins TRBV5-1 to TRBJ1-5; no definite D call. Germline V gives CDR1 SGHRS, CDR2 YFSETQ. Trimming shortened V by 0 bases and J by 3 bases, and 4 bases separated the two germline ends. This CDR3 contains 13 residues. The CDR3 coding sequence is TGCGCCAGCAGCTTGGCCGTCAATCAGCCCCAGCATTTT. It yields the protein CASSLAVNQPQHF.

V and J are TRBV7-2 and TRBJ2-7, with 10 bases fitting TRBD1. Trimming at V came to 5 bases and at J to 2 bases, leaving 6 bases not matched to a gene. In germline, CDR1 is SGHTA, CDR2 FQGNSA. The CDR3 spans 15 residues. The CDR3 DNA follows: TGTGCCAGCAGCCTAGGGACAGGGGACCCCTACGAGCAGTACTTC. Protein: CASSLGTGDPYEQYF.

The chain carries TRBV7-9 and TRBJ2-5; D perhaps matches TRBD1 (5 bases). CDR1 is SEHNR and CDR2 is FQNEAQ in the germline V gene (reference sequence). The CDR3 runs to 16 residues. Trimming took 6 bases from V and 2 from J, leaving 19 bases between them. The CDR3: CASSIGWGRNQETQYF. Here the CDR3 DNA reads TGTGCCAGCAGTATCGGATGGGGCCGGAATCAAGAGACCCAGTACTTC. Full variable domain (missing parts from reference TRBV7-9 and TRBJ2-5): DTGVSQNPRHKITKRGQNVTFRCDPISEHNRLYWYRQTLGQGPEFLTYFQNEAQLEKSRLLSDRFSAERPKGSFSTLEIQRTEQGDSAMYLCASSIGWGRNQETQYFGPGTRLLVL.

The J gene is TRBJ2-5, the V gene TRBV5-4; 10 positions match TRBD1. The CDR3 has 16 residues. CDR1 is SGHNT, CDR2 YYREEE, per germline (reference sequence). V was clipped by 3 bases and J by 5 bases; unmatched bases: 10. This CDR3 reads CASSSTTTGGGETQYF. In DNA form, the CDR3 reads TGTGCCAGCAGCTCGACGACGACAGGGGGCGGCGAGACCCAGTACTTC. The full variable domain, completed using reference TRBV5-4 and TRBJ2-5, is ETGVTQSPTHLIKTRGQQVTLRCSSQSGHNTVSWYQQALGQGPQFIFQYYREEENGRGNFPPRFSGLQFPNYSSELNVNALELDDSALYLCASSSTTTGGGETQYFGPGTRLLVL.

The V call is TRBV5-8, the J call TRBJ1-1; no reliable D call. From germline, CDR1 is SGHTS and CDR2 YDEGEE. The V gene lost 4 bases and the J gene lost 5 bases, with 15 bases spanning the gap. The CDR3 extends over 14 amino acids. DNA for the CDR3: TGTGCCAGCAGCGACCGGGCCGAGAGTACTGAAGCTTTCTTT. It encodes CASSDRAESTEAFF.

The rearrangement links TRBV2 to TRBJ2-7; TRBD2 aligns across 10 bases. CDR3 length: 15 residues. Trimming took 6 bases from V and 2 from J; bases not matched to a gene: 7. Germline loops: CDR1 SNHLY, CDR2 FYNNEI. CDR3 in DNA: TGTGCCAGCAGCATTACTAGCGGGGTTACCTACGAGCAGTACTTC. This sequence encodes CASSITSGVTYEQYF.

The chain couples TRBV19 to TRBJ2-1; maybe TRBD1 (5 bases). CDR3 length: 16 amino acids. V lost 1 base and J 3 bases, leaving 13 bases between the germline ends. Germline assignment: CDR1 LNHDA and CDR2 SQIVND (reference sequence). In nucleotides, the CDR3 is TGTGCCAGTAGTATAGTCCCCAGAAGGGGCTACAATGAGCAGTTCTTC. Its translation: CASSIVPRRGYNEQFF.

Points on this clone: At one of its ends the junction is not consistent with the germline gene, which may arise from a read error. The CDR3, as DNA: TGTGCCAGTAGCATAGGACAAAGTGAAGCTTTCTTT. This codes for CASSIGQSEAFF. V gene TRBV19 combines with J gene TRBJ1-1; a weak D match, TRBD1 (5 bases). Germline assignment: CDR1 LNHDA and CDR2 SQIVND (reference sequence). The CDR3 spans 12 residues.

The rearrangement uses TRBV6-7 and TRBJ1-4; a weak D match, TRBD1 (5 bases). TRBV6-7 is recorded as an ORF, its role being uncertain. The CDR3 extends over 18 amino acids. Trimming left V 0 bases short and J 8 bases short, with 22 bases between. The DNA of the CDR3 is TGTGCCAGCAGTTACTCCTCCGAACCCGGGACCCTAGAGGAAAAACTGTTTTTT. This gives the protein CASSYSSEPGTLEEKLFF.

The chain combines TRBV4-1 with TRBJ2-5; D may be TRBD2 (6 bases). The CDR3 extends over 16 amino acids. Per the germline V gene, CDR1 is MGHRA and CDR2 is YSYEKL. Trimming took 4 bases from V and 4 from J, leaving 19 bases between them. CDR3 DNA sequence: TGCGCCAGCAGCCTCGGCGGGGAGCGAGGCCCAGAGACCCAGTACTTC. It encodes CASSLGGERGPETQYF.

The CDR3 here is CASSQGRGPLNIQYF. The DNA of the CDR3 is TGCGCCAGCAGCCAAGGTCGCGGCCCACTAAACATTCAGTACTTC. The rearrangement joins TRBV4-3 to TRBJ2-4, with unresolved D. The germline gives CDR1 LGHNA, CDR2 YSLEER. The CDR3 spans 15 residues. Trimming cost V 1 base and J 6 bases, with 13 bases left between them.

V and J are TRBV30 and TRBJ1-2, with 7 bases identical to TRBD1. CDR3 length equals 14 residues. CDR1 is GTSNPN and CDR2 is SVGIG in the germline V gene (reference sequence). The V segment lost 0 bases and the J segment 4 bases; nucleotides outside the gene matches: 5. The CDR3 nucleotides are TGTGCCTGGAGTGTTGAGGGACAGACCTATGGCTACACCTTC. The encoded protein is CAWSVEGQTYGYTF.

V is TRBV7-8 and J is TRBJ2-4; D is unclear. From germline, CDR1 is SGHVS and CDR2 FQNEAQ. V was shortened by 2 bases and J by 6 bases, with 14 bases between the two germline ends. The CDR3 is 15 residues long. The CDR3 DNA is TGTGCCAGCAGCTTATTACCGGCCTCACCAAACATTCAGTACTTC. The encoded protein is CASSLLPASPNIQYF.

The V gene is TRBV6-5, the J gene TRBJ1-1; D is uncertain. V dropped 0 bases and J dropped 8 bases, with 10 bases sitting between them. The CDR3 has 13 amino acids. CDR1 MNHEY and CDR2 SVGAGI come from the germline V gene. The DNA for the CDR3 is TGTGCCAGCAGTTACTCGGAGGGCAGGGAAGCTTTCTTT. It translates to CASSYSEGREAFF.

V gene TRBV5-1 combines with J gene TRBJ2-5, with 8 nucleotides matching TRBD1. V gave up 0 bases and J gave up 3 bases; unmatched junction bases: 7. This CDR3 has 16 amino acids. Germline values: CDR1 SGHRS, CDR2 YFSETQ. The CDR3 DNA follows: TGCGCCAGCAGCTTGGGAGCGACAGGGGTTAAAGAGACCCAGTACTTC. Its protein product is CASSLGATGVKETQYF.